Listed below are T cell receptor beta chains from one sample, sequenced in a study of blood T cell repertoires in COVID-19. Repertoires were generated with immunoSEQ multiplex PCR, while TCRdb's copy carries only in-frame clones and drops some. This table holds over 350,000 clones, nearly 90% found once. Sequencing was carried out using PBMCs or T cells enriched from blood (not recorded which). Every receptor here comes from a woman in her late teens or twenties with acute COVID-19. The CDR3 runs from the conserved cysteine through the conserved F or W. Fields, in order: J gene, V gene, clone size, D gene, CDR3 protein. A D gene is named only where the DNA matches it firmly. A clone size is listed for some rows: how often the clone was seen (once, few, many), or a class if it is expanded.

J: TRBJ2-5
V: TRBV15
size: .
D: TRBD2
CDR3: CATSRDKGLAGGGETQYF

J: TRBJ2-7
V: TRBV4-1
size: .
D: TRBD2
CDR3: CASSPYETSGSYEQYF

J: TRBJ2-1
V: TRBV7-2
size: .
D: TRBD2
CDR3: CASRLAGGNEQFF

J: TRBJ2-1
V: TRBV28
size: .
D: TRBD1
CDR3: CASSLIGGYEQFF

J: TRBJ1-1
V: TRBV2
size: .
D: .
CDR3: CASSEDSVSGTEAFF

J: TRBJ1-4
V: TRBV5-4
size: .
D: .
CDR3: CASSFSQGLGFEKLFF

J: TRBJ2-3
V: TRBV5-6
size: .
D: TRBD2
CDR3: CASSLEWAGGPKGTDTQYF

J: TRBJ1-2
V: TRBV28
size: .
D: .
CDR3: CASSPVNYGYTF

J: TRBJ1-4
V: TRBV14
size: .
D: .
CDR3: CASSKEVGGANEKLFF

J: TRBJ2-7
V: TRBV5-1
size: .
D: TRBD1
CDR3: CASSLGTGNYEQYF

J: TRBJ1-2
V: TRBV27
size: .
D: TRBD1
CDR3: CASSATQGALMGYTF

J: TRBJ1-6
V: TRBV3-1/TRBV3-2
size: .
D: TRBD1
CDR3: CASSRRVQGVSPLHF

J: TRBJ2-7
V: TRBV3-1/TRBV3-2
size: .
D: .
CDR3: CASSPGSDEQYF

J: TRBJ1-5
V: TRBV28
size: once
D: .
CDR3: CASSQDNQPQHF

J: TRBJ2-5
V: TRBV13
size: .
D: TRBD2
CDR3: CASSLEAGGVETQYF

J: TRBJ1-2
V: TRBV4-1
size: .
D: TRBD1
CDR3: CASSQLTGGGYGYTF